The clone carrying this T cell receptor beta chain was observed a handful of times. Antigen unknown. KT2, a clone with a known TCR, was spiked into unfractionated PBMC. A single-stranded UMI oligo with SP2 sequence was ligated to cDNA 3' ends. An equimolar mix of RC1.1 and RC1.2 primed the beta chain across TRBC1 and TRBC2. One entry per CDR3 protein, called by TCRdb with MiXCR from the UMI-ligation and nested PCR reads. The sample includes approximately 41,000 distinct CDR3 sequences, 15% to 20% of them seen just once. This sample stems from a study of quantifying T cell responses using KT2 cells. Study context: TCR alpha and beta constant-region primers primed reverse transcription of RNA. Under optimum conditions, T4 ligation efficiency was estimated at more than 9.5%.

The study, taken as a whole, reports: KT2 sequence counts showed saturation when very many KT2 cells were spiked in.

V shed 4 bases and J 8 bases; nucleotides not matched to a gene: 11. Germline V CDR1 and CDR2: SEHNR, FQNEAQ (reference sequence). CDR3 length equals 15 residues. This TCR was sampled from a human donor. V and J are TRBV7-9 and TRBJ2-1; 7 bases line up with TRBD2. Sample: PBMCs spiked with cells of the T cell clone KT2. CDR3 sequence (DNA): TGTGCCAGCAGCTCTCCCGGGACTAATCGCTATGAGCAGTTCTTC. This gives the protein CASSSPGTNRYEQFF.